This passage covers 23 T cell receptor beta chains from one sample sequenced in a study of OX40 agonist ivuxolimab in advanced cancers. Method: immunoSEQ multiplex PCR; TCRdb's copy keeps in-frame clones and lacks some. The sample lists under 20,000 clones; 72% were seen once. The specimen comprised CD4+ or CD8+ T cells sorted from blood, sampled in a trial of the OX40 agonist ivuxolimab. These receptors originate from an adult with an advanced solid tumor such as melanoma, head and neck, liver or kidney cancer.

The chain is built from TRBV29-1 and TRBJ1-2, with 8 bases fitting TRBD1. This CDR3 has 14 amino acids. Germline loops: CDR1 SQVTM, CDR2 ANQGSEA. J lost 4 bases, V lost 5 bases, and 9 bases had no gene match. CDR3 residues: CSVLTGDASYGYTF. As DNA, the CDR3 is TGCAGCGTTCTGACAGGGGATGCATCCTATGGCTACACCTTC.

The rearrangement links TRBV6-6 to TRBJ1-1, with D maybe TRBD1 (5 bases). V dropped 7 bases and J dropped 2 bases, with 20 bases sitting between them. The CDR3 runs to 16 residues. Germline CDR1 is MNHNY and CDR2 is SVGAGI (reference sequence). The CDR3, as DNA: TGTGCCAGCACCCTTGTTGCTGACAGAGATAACACTGAAGCTTTCTTT. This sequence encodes CASTLVADRDNTEAFF.

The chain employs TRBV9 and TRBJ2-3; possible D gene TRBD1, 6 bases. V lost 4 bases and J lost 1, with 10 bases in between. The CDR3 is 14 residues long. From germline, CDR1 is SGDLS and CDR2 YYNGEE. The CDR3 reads CASSPGGGTDTQYF. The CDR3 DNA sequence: TGTGCCAGCAGCCCTGGGGGCGGCACAGATACGCAGTATTTT.

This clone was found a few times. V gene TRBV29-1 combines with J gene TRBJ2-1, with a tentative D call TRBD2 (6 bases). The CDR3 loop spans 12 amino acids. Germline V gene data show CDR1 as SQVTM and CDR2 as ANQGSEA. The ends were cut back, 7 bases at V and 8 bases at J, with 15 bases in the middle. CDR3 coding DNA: TGCAGCGCTCGGGACTCCTTGCATGAGCAGTTCTTC. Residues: CSARDSLHEQFF.

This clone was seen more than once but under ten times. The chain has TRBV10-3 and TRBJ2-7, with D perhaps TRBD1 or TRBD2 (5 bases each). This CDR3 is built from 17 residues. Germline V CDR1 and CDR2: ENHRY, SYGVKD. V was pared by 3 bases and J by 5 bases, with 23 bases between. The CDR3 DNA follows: TGTGCCATCAGTGAATCTACCGGGACCCTCTTCAACGACGAGCAGTACTTC. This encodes CAISESTGTLFNDEQYF.

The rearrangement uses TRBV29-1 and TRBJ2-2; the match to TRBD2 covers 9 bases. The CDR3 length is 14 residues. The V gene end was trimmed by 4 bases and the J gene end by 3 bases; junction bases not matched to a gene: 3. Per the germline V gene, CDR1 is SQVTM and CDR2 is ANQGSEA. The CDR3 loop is CSVASGGYTGELFF. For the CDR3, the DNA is TGCAGCGTTGCCAGCGGGGGGTACACCGGGGAGCTGTTTTTT.

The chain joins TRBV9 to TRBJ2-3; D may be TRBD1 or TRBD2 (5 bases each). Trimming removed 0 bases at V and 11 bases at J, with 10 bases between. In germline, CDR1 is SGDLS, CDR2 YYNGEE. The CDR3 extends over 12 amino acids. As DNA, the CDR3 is TGTGCCAGCAGCGTAGACGAGAGGGGGCAGTATTTT. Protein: CASSVDERGQYF. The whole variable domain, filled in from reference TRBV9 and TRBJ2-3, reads DSGVTQTPKHLITATGQRVTLRCSPRSGDLSVYWYQQSLDQGLQFLIQYYNGEERAKGNILERFSAQQFPDLHSELNLSSLELGDSALYFCASSVDERGQYFGPGTRLTVL.

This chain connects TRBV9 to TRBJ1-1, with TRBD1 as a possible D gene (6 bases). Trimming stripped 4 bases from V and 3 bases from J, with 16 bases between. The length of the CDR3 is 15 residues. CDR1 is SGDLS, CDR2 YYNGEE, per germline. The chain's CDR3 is CASSPLMGGHTEAFF. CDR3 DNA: TGTGCCAGCAGCCCCCTTATGGGGGGGCACACTGAAGCTTTCTTT.

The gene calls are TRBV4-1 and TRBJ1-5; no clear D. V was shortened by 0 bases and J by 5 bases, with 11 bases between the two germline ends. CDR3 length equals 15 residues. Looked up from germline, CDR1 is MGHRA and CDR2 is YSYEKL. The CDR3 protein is CASSQDGVGDQPQHF. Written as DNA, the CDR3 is TGCGCCAGCAGCCAAGACGGGGTGGGAGATCAGCCCCAGCATTTT.

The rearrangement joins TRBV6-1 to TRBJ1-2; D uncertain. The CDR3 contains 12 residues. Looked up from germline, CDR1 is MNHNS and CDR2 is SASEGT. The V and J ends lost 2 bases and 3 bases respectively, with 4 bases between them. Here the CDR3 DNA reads TGTGCCAGCAGTGAATTGGACTATGGCTACACCTTC. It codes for CASSELDYGYTF.

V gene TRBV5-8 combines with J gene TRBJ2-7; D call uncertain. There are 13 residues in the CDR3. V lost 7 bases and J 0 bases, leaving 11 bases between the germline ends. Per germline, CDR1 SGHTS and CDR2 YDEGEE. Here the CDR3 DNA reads TGTGCCAGCGGCTCGGGCAACTCCTACGAGCAGTACTTC. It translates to CASGSGNSYEQYF.

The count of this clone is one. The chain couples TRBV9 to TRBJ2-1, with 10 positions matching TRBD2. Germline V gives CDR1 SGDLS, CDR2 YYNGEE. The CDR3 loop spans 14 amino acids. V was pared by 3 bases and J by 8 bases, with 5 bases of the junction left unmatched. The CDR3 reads CASSESGGADEQFF. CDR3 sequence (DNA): TGTGCCAGCAGCGAGAGCGGGGGGGCCGATGAGCAGTTCTTC.

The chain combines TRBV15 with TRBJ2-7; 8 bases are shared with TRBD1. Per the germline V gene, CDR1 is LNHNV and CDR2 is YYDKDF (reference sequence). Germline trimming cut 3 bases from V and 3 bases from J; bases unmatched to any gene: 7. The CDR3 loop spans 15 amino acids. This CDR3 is CATSSRQGFVYEQYF. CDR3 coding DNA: TGTGCCACCAGCAGCCGACAGGGGTTTGTCTACGAGCAGTACTTC.

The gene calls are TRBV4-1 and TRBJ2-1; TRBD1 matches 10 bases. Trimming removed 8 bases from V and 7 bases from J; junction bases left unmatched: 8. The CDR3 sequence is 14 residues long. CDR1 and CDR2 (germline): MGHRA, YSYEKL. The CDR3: CASDPGQGGNEQFF. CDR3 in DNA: TGCGCCAGCGACCCCGGACAGGGGGGTAATGAGCAGTTCTTC.

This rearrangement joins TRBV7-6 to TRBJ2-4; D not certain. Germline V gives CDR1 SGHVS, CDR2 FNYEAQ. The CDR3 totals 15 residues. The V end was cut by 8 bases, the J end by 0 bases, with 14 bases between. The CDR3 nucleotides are TGTGCCAGCCCCCACCCGGACCTAGCCAAAAACATTCAGTACTTC. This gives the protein CASPHPDLAKNIQYF.

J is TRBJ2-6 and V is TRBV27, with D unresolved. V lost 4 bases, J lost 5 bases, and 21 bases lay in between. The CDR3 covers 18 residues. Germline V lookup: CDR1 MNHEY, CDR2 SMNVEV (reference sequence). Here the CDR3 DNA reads TGTGCCAGCAGTTCGCAGAGCTGGCTACAAAGTCGGGCCAACGTCCTGACTTTC. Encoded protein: CASSSQSWLQSRANVLTF.

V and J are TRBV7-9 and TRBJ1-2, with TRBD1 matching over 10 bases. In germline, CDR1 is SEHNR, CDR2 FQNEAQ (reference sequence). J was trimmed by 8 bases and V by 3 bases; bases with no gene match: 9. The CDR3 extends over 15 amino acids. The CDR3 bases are TGTGCCAGCAGCTTCCCGGGACAGGGGAGAGACGGCTACACCTTC. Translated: CASSFPGQGRDGYTF.

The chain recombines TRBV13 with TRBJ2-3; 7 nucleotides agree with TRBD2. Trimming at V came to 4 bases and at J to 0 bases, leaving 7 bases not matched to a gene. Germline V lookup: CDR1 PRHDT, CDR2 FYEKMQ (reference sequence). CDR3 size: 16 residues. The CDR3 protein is CASSSRLAQSTDTQYF. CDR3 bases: TGTGCCAGCAGCTCAAGACTAGCCCAGAGCACAGATACGCAGTATTTT. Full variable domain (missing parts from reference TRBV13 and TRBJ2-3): AAGVIQSPRHLIKEKRETATLKCYPIPRHDTVYWYQQGPGQDPQFLISFYEKMQSDKGSIPDRFSAQQFSDYHSELNMSSLELGDSALYFCASSSRLAQSTDTQYFGPGTRLTVL.

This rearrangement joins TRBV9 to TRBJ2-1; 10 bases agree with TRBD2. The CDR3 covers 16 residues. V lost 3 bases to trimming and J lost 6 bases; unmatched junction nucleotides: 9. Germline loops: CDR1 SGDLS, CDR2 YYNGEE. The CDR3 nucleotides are TGTGCCAGCAGCGAGAGGAATAGCGGGGGGCCCAATGAGCAGTTCTTC. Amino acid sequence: CASSERNSGGPNEQFF. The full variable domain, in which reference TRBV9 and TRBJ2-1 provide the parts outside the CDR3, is DSGVTQTPKHLITATGQRVTLRCSPRSGDLSVYWYQQSLDQGLQFLIQYYNGEERAKGNILERFSAQQFPDLHSELNLSSLELGDSALYFCASSERNSGGPNEQFFGPGTRLTVL.

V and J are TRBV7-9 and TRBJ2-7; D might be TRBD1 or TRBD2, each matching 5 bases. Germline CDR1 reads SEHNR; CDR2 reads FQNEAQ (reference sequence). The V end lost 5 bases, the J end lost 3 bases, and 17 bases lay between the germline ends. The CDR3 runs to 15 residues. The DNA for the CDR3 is TGTGCCAGCAGCACCAACCCGGTGGGGGACTACGAGCAGTACTTC. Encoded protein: CASSTNPVGDYEQYF.

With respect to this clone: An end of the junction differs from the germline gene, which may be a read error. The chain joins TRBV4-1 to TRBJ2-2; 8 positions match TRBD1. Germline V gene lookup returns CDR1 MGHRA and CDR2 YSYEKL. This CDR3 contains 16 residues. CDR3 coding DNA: TGCGCCAGCAGGCAAGGGCAGGGGGCGTTCACCGGGGAGCTGTTTTTT. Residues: CASRQGQGAFTGELFF.

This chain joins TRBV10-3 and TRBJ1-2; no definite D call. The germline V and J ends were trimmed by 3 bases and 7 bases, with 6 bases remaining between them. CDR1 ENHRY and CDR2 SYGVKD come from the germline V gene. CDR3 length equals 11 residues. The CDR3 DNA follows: TGTGCCATCAGTGAACTGGGTGGCTACACCTTC. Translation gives CAISELGGYTF.

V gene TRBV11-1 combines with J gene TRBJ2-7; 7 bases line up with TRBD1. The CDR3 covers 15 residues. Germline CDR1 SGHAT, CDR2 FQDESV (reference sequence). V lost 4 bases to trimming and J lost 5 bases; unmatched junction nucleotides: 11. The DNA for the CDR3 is TGTGCCAGCAGCTCCCACCCCCGGGACAGCCACGAGCAGTACTTC. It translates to CASSSHPRDSHEQYF.